Each of the 5 T cell receptor beta chains below was sequenced from the same sample in a study of T-cell memory formation after mild COVID-19. TCRdb fed the 5' RACE reads into MiXCR, producing one record per CDR3 protein. The table has fewer than 500,000 distinct CDR3 sequences, roughly 23% seen once. Sequenced: PBMCs or a T cell subset sorted from them (not recorded which). Source of these receptors: an adult woman who had mild COVID-19 (a few samples of this study predate the infection). Cell type and time point are not known.

This clonotype was counted between two and nine times. The CDR3 loop reads CASSVGVEQSYEQYF. In DNA, the CDR3 is TGTGCCAGCAGCGTAGGTGTAGAGCAGTCCTACGAGCAGTACTTC. J is TRBJ2-7 and V is TRBV9; no clear D gene. Germline assignment: CDR1 SGDLS and CDR2 YYNGEE. The CDR3 runs 15 residues. Trimming shortened V by 0 bases and J by 1 base, and 11 bases separated the two germline ends. Supplemented by reference TRBV9 and TRBJ2-7, the full variable domain reads DSGVTQTPKHLITATGQRVTLRCSPRSGDLSVYWYQQSLDQGLQFLIQYYNGEERAKGNILERFSAQQFPDLHSELNLSSLELGDSALYFCASSVGVEQSYEQYFGPGTRLTVT.

This clonotype occurred a few times. This chain uses TRBV12-3 or TRBV12-4 with TRBJ2-2; 10 bases are shared with TRBD2. This CDR3 region has 16 residues. V lost 3 bases to trimming and J lost 4 bases; unmatched junction nucleotides: 5. The CDR3 DNA is TGTGCCAGCAGTTTCACCGGGACTAGCGTCACCGGGGAGCTGTTTTTT. This translates into CASSFTGTSVTGELFF.

The genes are TRBV7-3 and TRBJ1-1; D possibly corresponds to TRBD1 (5 bases). Germline V gene sequence: CDR1 SGHTA, CDR2 FQGTGA. The CDR3 totals 15 residues. Trimming cost V 3 bases and J 3 bases, with 14 bases left between them. The CDR3 spells CASSLARGGDTEAFF. In nucleotides, the CDR3 is TGTGCCAGCAGCTTGGCCCGGGGGGGAGACACTGAAGCTTTCTTT.

This clonotype was seen a handful of times. This sequence joins TRBV3-1 and TRBJ2-5; D gene unclear. CDR3 size: 11 residues. Trimming left V 8 bases short and J 1 base short, with 5 bases between. CDR1 and CDR2 (germline): LGHDT, YNNKEL (reference sequence). CDR3 sequence reads: CASVSQETQYF. The CDR3 DNA reads as TGTGCCAGCGTCTCCCAAGAGACCCAGTACTTC.

V and J are TRBV5-1 and TRBJ1-1; TRBD1 matches at 7 bases. In germline, CDR1 is SGHRS, CDR2 YFSETQ. With 3 bases clipped from V and 10 bases from J, the junction kept 9 bases outside the gene matches. The CDR3 extends over 13 amino acids. The CDR3 reads CASSWTGDSGAFF. The CDR3 coding sequence is TGCGCCAGCAGCTGGACTGGGGACAGTGGAGCTTTCTTT.